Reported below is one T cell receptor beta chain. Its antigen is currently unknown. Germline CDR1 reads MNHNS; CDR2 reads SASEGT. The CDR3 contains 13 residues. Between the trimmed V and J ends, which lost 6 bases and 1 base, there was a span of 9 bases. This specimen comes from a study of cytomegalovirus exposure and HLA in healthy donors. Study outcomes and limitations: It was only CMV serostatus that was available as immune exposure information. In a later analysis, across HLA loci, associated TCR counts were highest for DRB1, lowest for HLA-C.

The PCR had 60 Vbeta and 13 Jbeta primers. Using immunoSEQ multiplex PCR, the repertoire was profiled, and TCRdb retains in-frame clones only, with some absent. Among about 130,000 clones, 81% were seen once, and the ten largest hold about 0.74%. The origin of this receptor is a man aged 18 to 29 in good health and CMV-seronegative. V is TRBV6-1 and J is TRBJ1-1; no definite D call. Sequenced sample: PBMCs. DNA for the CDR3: TGTGCCAGCAGGTTTAACTCGAACACTGAAGCTTTCTTT. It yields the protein CASRFNSNTEAFF.